This T cell receptor beta chain was sequenced during a study of untreated major depressive disorder. Each donor gave approximately 28 ml of EDTA blood. Sequencing was performed with immunoSEQ multiplex PCR; in TCRdb, only in-frame clones are kept and a portion is missing. The profile shows 20,000 or so clones, 70% to 90% of them singletons. Germline values: CDR1 SGHVS, CDR2 FNYEAQ. The CDR3 length is 13 residues. The ends were cut back, 6 bases at V and 5 bases at J, with 11 bases in the middle. The rearrangement joins TRBV7-6 to TRBJ2-1, with a possible D match to TRBD2 (5 bases). The clonotype comes from a woman under 40 in good health. Specimen: CD4+ T cells from PBMCs. In DNA, the CDR3 is TGTGCCAGCAGGTTGACCGGGGACAATGAGCAGTTCTTC. Translated: CASRLTGDNEQFF.